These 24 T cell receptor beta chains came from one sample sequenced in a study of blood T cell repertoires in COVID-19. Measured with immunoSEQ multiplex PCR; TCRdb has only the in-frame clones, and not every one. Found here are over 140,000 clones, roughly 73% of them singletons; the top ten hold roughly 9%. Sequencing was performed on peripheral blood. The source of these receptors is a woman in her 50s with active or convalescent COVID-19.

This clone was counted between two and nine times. The CDR3 loop is CASSFRQDSYNEQFF. For the CDR3, the DNA is TGTGCCAGCAGCTTTCGACAGGACTCCTACAATGAGCAGTTCTTC. The V and J genes are TRBV7-2 and TRBJ2-1, with D possibly matching TRBD1 (6 bases). The CDR3 consists of 15 residues. V lost 3 bases to trimming and J lost 0 bases, with 9 bases between them. Germline V CDR1 and CDR2: SGHTA, FQGNSA.

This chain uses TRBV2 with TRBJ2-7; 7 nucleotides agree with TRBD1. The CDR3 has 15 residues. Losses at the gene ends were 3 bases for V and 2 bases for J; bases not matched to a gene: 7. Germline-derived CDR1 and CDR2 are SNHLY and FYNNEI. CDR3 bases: TGTGCCAGCAGTGAGACAGGGCCAAAGACCTACGAGCAGTACTTC. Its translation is CASSETGPKTYEQYF.

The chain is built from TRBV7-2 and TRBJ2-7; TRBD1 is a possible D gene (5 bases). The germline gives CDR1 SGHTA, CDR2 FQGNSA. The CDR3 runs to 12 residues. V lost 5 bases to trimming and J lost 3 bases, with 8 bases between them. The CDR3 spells CASSHDSYEQYF. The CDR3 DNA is TGTGCCAGCAGCCATGACAGCTACGAGCAGTACTTC.

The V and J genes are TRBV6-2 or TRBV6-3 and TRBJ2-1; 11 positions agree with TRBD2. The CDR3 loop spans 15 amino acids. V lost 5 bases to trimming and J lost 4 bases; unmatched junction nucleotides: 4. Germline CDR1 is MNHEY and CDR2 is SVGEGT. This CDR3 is CASSHSGGAYNEQFF. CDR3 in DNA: TGTGCCAGCAGTCATAGCGGGGGGGCATACAATGAGCAGTTCTTC.

The CDR3 region has the DNA TGTGCCAGTAGTTCGACCGAGGACTCTGGAAACACCATATATTTT. Translated: CASSSTEDSGNTIYF. The V and J genes are TRBV19 and TRBJ1-3, with D unclear. Between the trimmed V and J ends, which lost 5 bases and 0 bases, there was a span of 11 bases. Germline-derived CDR1 and CDR2 are LNHDA and SQIVND (reference sequence). The CDR3 consists of 15 residues.

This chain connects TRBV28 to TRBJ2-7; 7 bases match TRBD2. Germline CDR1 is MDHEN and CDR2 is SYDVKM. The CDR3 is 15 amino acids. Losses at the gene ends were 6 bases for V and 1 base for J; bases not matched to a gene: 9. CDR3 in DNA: TGTGCCAGCAGCCCACCGGGGGGAGCATCCTACGAGCAGTACTTC. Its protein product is CASSPPGGASYEQYF.

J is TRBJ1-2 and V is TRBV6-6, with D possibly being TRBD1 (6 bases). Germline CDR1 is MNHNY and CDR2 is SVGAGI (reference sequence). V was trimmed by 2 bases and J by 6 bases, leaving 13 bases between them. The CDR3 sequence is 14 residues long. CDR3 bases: TGTGCCAGCAGTTACGGGCAGGGGATGGATGGCTACACCTTC. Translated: CASSYGQGMDGYTF.

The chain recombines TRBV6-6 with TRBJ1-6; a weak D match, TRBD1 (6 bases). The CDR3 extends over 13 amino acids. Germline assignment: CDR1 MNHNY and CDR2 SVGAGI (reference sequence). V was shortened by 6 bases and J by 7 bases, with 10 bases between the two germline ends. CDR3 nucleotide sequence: TGTGCCAGCAGCCGACAGGCGAATTCACCCCTCCACTTT. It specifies CASSRQANSPLHF.

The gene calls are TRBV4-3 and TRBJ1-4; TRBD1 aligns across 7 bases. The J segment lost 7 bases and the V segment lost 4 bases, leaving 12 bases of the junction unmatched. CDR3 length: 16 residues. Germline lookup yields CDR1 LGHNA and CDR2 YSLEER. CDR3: CASSPQRQGYGEKLFF. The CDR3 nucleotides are TGCGCCAGCAGCCCACAAAGACAGGGATACGGTGAAAAACTGTTTTTT.

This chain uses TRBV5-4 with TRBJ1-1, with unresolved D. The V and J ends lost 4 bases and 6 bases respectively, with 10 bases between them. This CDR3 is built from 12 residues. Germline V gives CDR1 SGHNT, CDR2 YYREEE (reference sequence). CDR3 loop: CASSRERAEAFF. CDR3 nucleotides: TGTGCCAGCAGCCGTGAGCGGGCTGAAGCTTTCTTT.

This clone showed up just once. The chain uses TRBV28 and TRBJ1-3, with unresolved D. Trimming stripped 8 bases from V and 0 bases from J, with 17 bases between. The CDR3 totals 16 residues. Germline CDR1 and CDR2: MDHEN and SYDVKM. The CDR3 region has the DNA TGTGCCAGCCGAAGGGCCAGACTAAACTCTGGAAACACCATATATTTT. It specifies CASRRARLNSGNTIYF.

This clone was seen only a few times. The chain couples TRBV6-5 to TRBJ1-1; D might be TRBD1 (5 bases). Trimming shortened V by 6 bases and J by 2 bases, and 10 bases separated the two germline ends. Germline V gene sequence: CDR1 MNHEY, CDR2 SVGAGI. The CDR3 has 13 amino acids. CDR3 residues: CASSAGTNTEAFF. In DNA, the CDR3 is TGTGCCAGCAGCGCCGGGACTAACACTGAAGCTTTCTTT.

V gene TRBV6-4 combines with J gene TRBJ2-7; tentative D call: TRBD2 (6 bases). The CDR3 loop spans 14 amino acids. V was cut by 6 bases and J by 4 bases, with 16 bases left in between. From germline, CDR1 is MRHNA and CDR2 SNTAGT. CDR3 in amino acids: CASSLGLKTYEQYF. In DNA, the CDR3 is TGTGCCAGCAGCTTGGGACTGAAAACTTACGAGCAGTACTTC.

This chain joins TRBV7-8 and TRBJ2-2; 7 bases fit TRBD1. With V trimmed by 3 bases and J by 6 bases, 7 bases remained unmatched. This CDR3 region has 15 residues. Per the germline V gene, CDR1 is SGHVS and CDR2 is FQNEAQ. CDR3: CASSFSGGEAGELFF. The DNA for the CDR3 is TGTGCCAGCAGCTTTTCAGGGGGAGAAGCCGGGGAGCTGTTTTTT.

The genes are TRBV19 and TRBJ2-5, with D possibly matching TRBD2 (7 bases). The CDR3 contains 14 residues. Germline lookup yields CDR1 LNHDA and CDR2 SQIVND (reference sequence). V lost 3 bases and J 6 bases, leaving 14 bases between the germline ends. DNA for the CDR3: TGTGCCAGTAGTATGGGCGGGGGCAGGAAGACCCAGTACTTC. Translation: CASSMGGGRKTQYF.

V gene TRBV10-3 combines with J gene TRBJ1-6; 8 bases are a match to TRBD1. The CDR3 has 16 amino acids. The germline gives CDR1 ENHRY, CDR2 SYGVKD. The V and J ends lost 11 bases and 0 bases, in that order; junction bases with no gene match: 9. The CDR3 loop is CASTGAPASYNSPLHF. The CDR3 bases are TGTGCCTCGACAGGGGCCCCCGCCTCCTATAATTCACCCCTCCACTTT.

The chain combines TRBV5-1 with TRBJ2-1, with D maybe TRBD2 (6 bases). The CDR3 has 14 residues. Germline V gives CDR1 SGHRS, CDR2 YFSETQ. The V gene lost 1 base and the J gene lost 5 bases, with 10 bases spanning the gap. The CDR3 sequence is CASSLRAGDNEQFF. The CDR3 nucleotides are TGCGCCAGCAGCTTGAGAGCGGGCGACAATGAGCAGTTCTTC.

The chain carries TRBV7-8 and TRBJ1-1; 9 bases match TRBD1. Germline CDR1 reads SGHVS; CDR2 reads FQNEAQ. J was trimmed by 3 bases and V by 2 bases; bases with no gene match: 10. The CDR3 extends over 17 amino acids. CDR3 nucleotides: TGTGCCAGCAGCTTAAGGACCTCGGGACAGGGTGACACTGAAGCTTTCTTT. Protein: CASSLRTSGQGDTEAFF.

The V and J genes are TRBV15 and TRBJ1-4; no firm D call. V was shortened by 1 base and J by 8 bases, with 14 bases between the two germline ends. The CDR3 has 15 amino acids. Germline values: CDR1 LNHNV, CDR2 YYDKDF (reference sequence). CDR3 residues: CATSRGAASLEKLFF. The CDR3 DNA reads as TGTGCCACCAGCAGAGGGGCAGCCTCCTTAGAAAAACTGTTTTTT.

CDR3 in amino acids: CASSLVREKETQYF. As DNA, the CDR3 is TGCGCCAGCAGCTTGGTCAGGGAAAAAGAGACCCAGTACTTC. V usage is TRBV5-1 and J usage is TRBJ2-5; D possibly corresponds to TRBD1 (5 bases). The CDR3 is 14 residues long. CDR1 SGHRS and CDR2 YFSETQ come from the germline V gene. V shed 0 bases and J shed 3 bases, with 9 bases lying between them.

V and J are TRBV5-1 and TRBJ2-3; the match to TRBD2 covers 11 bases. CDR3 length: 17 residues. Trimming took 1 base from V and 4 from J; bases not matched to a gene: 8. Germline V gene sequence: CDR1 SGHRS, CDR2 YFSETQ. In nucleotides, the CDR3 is TGCGCCAGCAGCTTGTATCGGACTAGCGGGCCCCCAGATACGCAGTATTTT. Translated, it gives CASSLYRTSGPPDTQYF.

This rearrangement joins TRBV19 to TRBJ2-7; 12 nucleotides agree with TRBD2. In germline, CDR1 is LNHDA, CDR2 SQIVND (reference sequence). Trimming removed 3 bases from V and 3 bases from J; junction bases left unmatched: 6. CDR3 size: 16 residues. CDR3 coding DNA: TGTGCCAGTAGTATTGGATCTAGCGGGAGGGGCTACGAGCAGTACTTC. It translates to CASSIGSSGRGYEQYF.

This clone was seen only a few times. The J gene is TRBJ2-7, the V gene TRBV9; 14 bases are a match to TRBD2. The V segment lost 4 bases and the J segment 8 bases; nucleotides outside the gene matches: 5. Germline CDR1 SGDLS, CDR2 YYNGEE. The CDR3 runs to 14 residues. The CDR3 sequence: CASSLGLAGEQQYF. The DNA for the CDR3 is TGTGCCAGCAGCCTGGGACTAGCGGGGGAGCAGCAGTACTTC. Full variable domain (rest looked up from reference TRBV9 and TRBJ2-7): DSGVTQTPKHLITATGQRVTLRCSPRSGDLSVYWYQQSLDQGLQFLIQYYNGEERAKGNILERFSAQQFPDLHSELNLSSLELGDSALYFCASSLGLAGEQQYFGPGTRLTVT.

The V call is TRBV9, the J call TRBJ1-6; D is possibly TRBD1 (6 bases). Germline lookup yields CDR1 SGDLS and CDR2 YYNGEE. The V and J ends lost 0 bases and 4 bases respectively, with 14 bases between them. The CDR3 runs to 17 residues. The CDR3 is CASSVEGGAFYNSPLHF. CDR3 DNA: TGTGCCAGCAGCGTAGAGGGGGGGGCCTTTTATAATTCACCCCTCCACTTT.